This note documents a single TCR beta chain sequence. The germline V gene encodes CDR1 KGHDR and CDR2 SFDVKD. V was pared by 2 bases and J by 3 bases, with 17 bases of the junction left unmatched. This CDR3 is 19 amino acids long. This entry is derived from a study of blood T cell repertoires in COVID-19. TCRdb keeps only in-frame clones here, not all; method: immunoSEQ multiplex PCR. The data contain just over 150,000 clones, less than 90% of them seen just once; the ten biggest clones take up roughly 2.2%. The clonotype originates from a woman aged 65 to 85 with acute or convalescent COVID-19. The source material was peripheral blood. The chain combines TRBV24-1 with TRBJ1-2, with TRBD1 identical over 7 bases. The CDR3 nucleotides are TGTGCCACCAGTGATTCCTTGGCCAAAACAGGGGCTGAGGACTATGGCTACACCTTC. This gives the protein CATSDSLAKTGAEDYGYTF.